One sample yielded the 25 T cell receptor beta chains listed below, sequenced in a study of T cell repertoires in cytomegalovirus infection. TCRdb re-called the reads with MiXCR, one entry per CDR3 protein. The table has fewer than 300,000 distinct CDR3 sequences, over 20% seen once. Sequences were obtained from PBMCs. These receptors were obtained from a human donor in good health (CMV status not recorded). Some clones in this sample may be carry-over from other donors' samples.

V and J are TRBV7-2 and TRBJ1-5, with TRBD1 matching 8 bases. Trimming cost V 5 bases and J 7 bases; bases outside gene matches: 4. This CDR3 region has 13 residues. Looked up from germline, CDR1 is SGHTA and CDR2 is FQGNSA. CDR3 protein: CASSPQGAQPQHF. The CDR3 DNA reads as TGTGCCAGCAGCCCGCAGGGGGCCCAGCCCCAGCATTTT.

This sequence joins TRBV7-3 and TRBJ1-2, with no clear D. The CDR3 contains 14 residues. V was clipped by 2 bases and J by 7 bases, with 14 bases between them. Germline V gene lookup returns CDR1 SGHTA and CDR2 FQGTGA. The CDR3 sequence: CASSLPGRKGGYTF. CDR3 DNA: TGTGCCAGCAGCTTACCCGGACGCAAGGGTGGCTACACCTTC.

The V call is TRBV20-1, the J call TRBJ2-5; D call uncertain. Germline values: CDR1 DFQATT, CDR2 SNEGSKA (reference sequence). The CDR3 runs to 14 residues. V was pared by 0 bases and J by 0 bases, with 8 bases between. The CDR3, as DNA: TGCAGTGCTAGAGATGCCAGATACCAAGAGACCCAGTACTTC. Translating gives CSARDARYQETQYF.

This clonotype was seen more than once but under ten times. The chain links TRBV3-1 to TRBJ2-1; D gene uncertain. This CDR3 contains 15 residues. V lost 4 bases to trimming and J lost 2 bases, with 12 bases between them. Germline values: CDR1 LGHDT, CDR2 YNNKEL (reference sequence). CDR3 nucleotides: TGTGCCAGCAGCCGGGCCCTCGGCACCTACAATGAGCAGTTCTTC. Protein product: CASSRALGTYNEQFF.

V is TRBV28 and J is TRBJ2-2, with 7 bases identical to TRBD2. The length of the CDR3 is 17 residues. CDR1 and CDR2 (germline): MDHEN, SYDVKM. With V trimmed by 5 bases and J by 6 bases, 15 bases remained unmatched. CDR3 coding DNA: TGTGCCAGCAGTACACCCCTGCGGGGGAGGTTGGCCGGGGAGCTGTTTTTT. Translating it yields CASSTPLRGRLAGELFF. Full variable domain (rest looked up from reference TRBV28 and TRBJ2-2): DVKVTQSSRYLVKRTGEKVFLECVQDMDHENMFWYRQDPGLGLRLIYFSYDVKMKEKGDIPEGYSVSREKKERFSLILESASTNQTSMYLCASSTPLRGRLAGELFFGEGSRLTVL.

This chain uses TRBV28 with TRBJ2-5; D remains unclear. The CDR3 is made up of 13 amino acids. The germline gives CDR1 MDHEN, CDR2 SYDVKM. V gave up 1 base and J gave up 3 bases, with 6 bases separating them. The CDR3 region is CASSLSREETQYF. CDR3 bases: TGTGCCAGCAGTTTATCTAGGGAAGAGACCCAGTACTTC.

In regard to this clonotype: A much larger clone is a single base away; this may be a read error. V is TRBV11-2 and J is TRBJ2-7, with 9 bases lining up with TRBD2. Germline V CDR1 and CDR2: SGHAT, FQNNGV. V gave up 5 bases and J gave up 5 bases; unmatched junction bases: 22. The CDR3 runs 19 residues. CDR3 nucleotide sequence: TGTGCCAGCAGCCCCCTGGCCAAGGGGCTGGGTAGCGGGAGTCACGAGCAGTACTTC. It specifies CASSPLAKGLGSGSHEQYF.

The rearrangement joins TRBV6-6 to TRBJ2-7; possibly TRBD1 or TRBD2 for D (5 bases each). CDR1 is MNHNY and CDR2 is SVGAGI in the germline V gene (reference sequence). The CDR3 runs to 15 residues. V dropped 7 bases and J dropped 5 bases, with 21 bases sitting between them. CDR3: CASTEGAKLGDEQYF. CDR3 sequence (DNA): TGTGCCAGCACCGAAGGAGCCAAACTGGGGGACGAGCAGTACTTC.

The chain recombines TRBV28 with TRBJ1-5; D is perhaps TRBD1 (5 bases). This CDR3 spans 12 amino acids. Per the germline V gene, CDR1 is MDHEN and CDR2 is SYDVKM. V gave up 4 bases and J gave up 6 bases, with 7 bases separating them. CDR3 residues: CASSSGLQPQHF. For the CDR3, the DNA is TGTGCCAGCAGTTCAGGGCTTCAGCCCCAGCATTTT.

The chain employs TRBV12-3 or TRBV12-4 and TRBJ2-1; no definite D call. V was shortened by 2 bases and J by 4 bases, with 9 bases between the two germline ends. The CDR3 contains 14 residues. The CDR3 DNA is TGTGCCAGCAGTTTAAACGACCCGTACAATGAGCAGTTCTTC. It codes for CASSLNDPYNEQFF.

This sequence joins TRBV24-1 and TRBJ1-1; 7 positions match TRBD1. The CDR3 covers 15 residues. Germline loops: CDR1 KGHDR, CDR2 SFDVKD. Losses at the gene ends were 3 bases for V and 4 bases for J; bases not matched to a gene: 7. CDR3 amino acids: CATSDPRGGSTEAFF. DNA for the CDR3: TGTGCCACCAGTGATCCCAGGGGGGGGAGCACTGAAGCTTTCTTT.

The gene calls are TRBV27 and TRBJ2-3; 11 bases are a match to TRBD2. J lost 4 bases, V lost 6 bases, and 6 bases had no gene match. Germline CDR1 is MNHEY and CDR2 is SMNVEV (reference sequence). The CDR3 length is 15 residues. Written as DNA, the CDR3 is TGTGCCAGCAGAAGACTAGCGGGAATGCCAGATACGCAGTATTTT. Protein sequence: CASRRLAGMPDTQYF.

With respect to this clonotype: This clone may be a read error of a much larger clone one base away. The chain uses TRBV11-2 and TRBJ1-2; maybe TRBD1 (5 bases). Germline assignment: CDR1 SGHAT and CDR2 FQNNGV. The CDR3 totals 16 residues. The CDR3 region is CASSLGGAERAYGHTF. The DNA for the CDR3 is TGTGCCAGCAGCTTAGGTGGGGCAGAACGTGCCTATGGCCACACCTTC.

This chain uses TRBV7-2 with TRBJ1-3, with 7 bases aligning to TRBD1. Germline V gene lookup returns CDR1 SGHTA and CDR2 FQGNSA. The ends lost 3 bases at V and 0 bases at J; junction bases unmatched: 2. The CDR3 runs 15 residues. The CDR3 region is CASSFGTASGNTIYF. The CDR3 nucleotides are TGTGCCAGCAGCTTCGGGACAGCCTCTGGAAACACCATATATTTT.

To note about this clonotype: It is unclear where the CDR3 begins or ends on the DNA, so no DNA is shown, and the CDR3 is as TCRdb lists it. The J gene is TRBJ2-1, the V gene TRBV12-3 or TRBV12-4; the DNA was not used to check the table's D call, TRBD1. Inclusive of both ends, the CDR3 amounts to 14 amino acids. CDR3 amino acids: CASSWGQGNGEQLF.

This clonotype was recorded many times. The chain employs TRBV12-3 or TRBV12-4 and TRBJ1-2, with TRBD1 as a possible D gene (5 bases). This CDR3 is built from 12 residues. V was shortened by 0 bases and J by 11 bases, with 10 bases between the two germline ends. The CDR3 coding sequence is TGTGCCAGCAGTTTAGCGGCCCGGGGGTACACCTTC. Its protein product is CASSLAARGYTF.

V gene TRBV28 combines with J gene TRBJ2-1; weak D call: TRBD1 (6 bases). The V gene's germline CDR1 is MDHEN and CDR2 SYDVKM. The CDR3 has 14 residues. V was clipped by 3 bases and J by 9 bases, with 15 bases between them. The CDR3 here is CASSFPPGAVEQFF. The CDR3 DNA follows: TGTGCCAGCAGTTTCCCCCCAGGGGCGGTTGAGCAGTTCTTC.

This clonotype was recorded at least ten times. This chain connects TRBV11-2 to TRBJ2-2; D is uncertain. The CDR3 loop spans 12 amino acids. The germline gives CDR1 SGHAT, CDR2 FQNNGV. The V end lost 1 base, the J end lost 6 bases, and 3 bases lay between the germline ends. The DNA for the CDR3 is TGTGCCAGCAGCTTAGGCCCCGGGGAGCTGTTTTTT. Translating gives CASSLGPGELFF.

This clonotype was seen at least ten times. The CDR3 here is CASSRPHSGNTIYF. CDR3 in DNA: TGTGCCAGCAGCCGGCCGCACTCTGGAAACACCATATATTTT. The rearrangement links TRBV7-9 to TRBJ1-3, with D unclear. Trimming stripped 5 bases from V and 0 bases from J, with 8 bases between. This CDR3 region has 14 residues. The germline V gene has CDR1 SEHNR and CDR2 FQNEAQ (reference sequence).

This clonotype was seen more than once but under ten times. This rearrangement joins TRBV20-1 to TRBJ1-6, with a tentative D call TRBD1 (5 bases). The CDR3 runs to 12 residues. With 3 bases removed from V and 9 bases from J, the gap between germline ends came to 9 bases. Per germline, CDR1 DFQATT and CDR2 SNEGSKA (reference sequence). CDR3 sequence reads: CSASGRASPLHF. DNA for the CDR3: TGCAGTGCTAGTGGCAGGGCTTCACCCCTCCACTTT.

Written as DNA, the CDR3 is TGTGCCAGCAGCTCGCAAGGGGATTGGGGAGAGACCCAGTACTTC. Residues: CASSSQGDWGETQYF. The rearrangement joins TRBV7-3 to TRBJ2-5; D possibly corresponds to TRBD1 (5 bases). Germline loops: CDR1 SGHTA, CDR2 FQGTGA. The CDR3 extends over 15 amino acids. V was cut by 4 bases and J by 4 bases, with 16 bases left in between. The full variable domain, rest sourced from reference TRBV7-3 and TRBJ2-5, is GAGVSQTPSNKVTEKGKYVELRCDPISGHTALYWYRQSLGQGPEFLIYFQGTGAADDSGLPNDRFFAVRPEGSVSTLKIQRTERGDSAVYLCASSSQGDWGETQYFGPGTRLLVL.

The chain combines TRBV2 with TRBJ2-5, with no clear D. This CDR3 is built from 11 residues. V lost 7 bases to trimming and J lost 2 bases, with 5 bases between them. Germline-derived CDR1 and CDR2 are SNHLY and FYNNEI. CDR3 nucleotides: TGTGCCAGCATGGTTCAAGAGACCCAGTACTTC. Protein sequence: CASMVQETQYF.

In this sample, this clonotype turned up many times. This sequence joins TRBV7-9 and TRBJ1-4, with D maybe TRBD1 (5 bases). Trimming took 1 base from V and 5 from J, leaving 8 bases between them. Per the germline V gene, CDR1 is SEHNR and CDR2 is FQNEAQ (reference sequence). The CDR3 has 14 amino acids. In nucleotides, the CDR3 is TGTGCCAGCAGCTTAGGACAGATAAATGAAAAACTGTTTTTT. Its protein product is CASSLGQINEKLFF.

This clonotype came up many times. J is TRBJ2-3 and V is TRBV28; D unclear. V shed 5 bases and J shed 4 bases, with 19 bases lying between them. The CDR3 contains 16 residues. Germline assignment: CDR1 MDHEN and CDR2 SYDVKM. CDR3 bases: TGTGCCAGCAGTCCCAGCAGACCTCGGGCACCAGATACGCAGTATTTT. Its protein is CASSPSRPRAPDTQYF.

About this clonotype itself: The junction departs from the called germline gene at one end, perhaps through a read error. The chain joins TRBV7-2 to TRBJ2-2; weak D call: TRBD2 (5 bases). The CDR3 covers 13 residues. Germline CDR1 reads SGHTA; CDR2 reads FQGNSA. CDR3 region: CASSVARAGELFF. CDR3 coding DNA: TGTGCCAGCAGCGTAGCGAGGGCCGGGGAGCTGTTTTTT.